Below, one T cell receptor (beta chain) is given with its context. J lost 0 bases, V lost 3 bases, and 5 bases had no gene match. This CDR3 is 18 amino acids long. CDR1 is SGDLS and CDR2 is YYNGEE in the germline V gene. This specimen comes from a study of blood T cell repertoires in COVID-19. Study details: From T cells, B-cell-depleted T cells, or PBMCs came the material, which was cDNA or gDNA.

Original handling: How many nucleated cells were present was estimated from reference gene primer amplification. TCRdb's copy holds only in-frame clones and misses some; the assay was immunoSEQ multiplex PCR. V, J and clone size are taken as reported in that table, and D and trimming were inferred from the DNA itself. The table has 150,000 to 200,000 clones, approximately 87% seen once. The J gene is TRBJ2-3, the V gene TRBV9; 15 bases line up with TRBD2. The sequence derives from a man between 65 and 85 years old with active or convalescent COVID-19. Material for sequencing was peripheral blood. Here the CDR3 DNA reads TGTGCCAGCAGCGCCGGACTAGCGGGGGGGGATAGCACAGATACGCAGTATTTT. It encodes CASSAGLAGGDSTDTQYF.